One sample yielded the 5 T cell receptor beta chains listed below, sequenced in a study of T cells expressing NK-cell markers. Reprocessing the 5' RACE reads, TCRdb reports a single entry for every CDR3 protein and omits DNA. The sample table sets out 400,000 to 500,000 distinct CDR3 sequences. Sequences were obtained from blood T cells: a sorted CD56 or NKG2C T cell subset, CD4+ or CD8+ T cells, or bulk PBMC T cells (not recorded which). The source is a woman aged 18 to 75 in good health.

This rearrangement joins TRBV19 to TRBJ1-1; TCRdb names TRBD1, which stays unverified in the absence of DNA. The CDR3 has 15 amino acids. Looked up from germline, CDR1 is LNHDA and CDR2 is SQIVND (reference sequence). The chain's CDR3 is CASSSRDRKNTEAFF.

The gene calls are TRBV11-2 and TRBJ2-1; TCRdb selects TRBD2, and the lack of DNA leaves this call unchecked. Germline values: CDR1 SGHAT, CDR2 FQNNGV. This CDR3 is built from 15 residues. This CDR3 reads CASSPAATPYNEQFF.

This chain connects TRBV7-2 to TRBJ2-3; TCRdb lists TRBD1, though no DNA is available to test this call. The length of the CDR3 is 16 residues. The germline V gene has CDR1 SGHTA and CDR2 FQGNSA. CDR3 residues: CASSSAGTGGTDTQYF.

The chain has TRBV7-8 and TRBJ1-5; TCRdb reports TRBD1, a call that lacks DNA to check it against. The germline V gene has CDR1 SGHVS and CDR2 FQNEAQ. The CDR3 totals 17 residues. CDR3: CASSLAPRTGGNQPQHF.

The rearrangement joins TRBV4-2 to TRBJ2-3; the D gene TCRdb calls, TRBD2, cannot be checked with no DNA. This CDR3 contains 19 residues. Per germline, CDR1 LGHNA and CDR2 YNFKEQ. This chain's CDR3 is CASSQEGTGARVGPDTQYF.